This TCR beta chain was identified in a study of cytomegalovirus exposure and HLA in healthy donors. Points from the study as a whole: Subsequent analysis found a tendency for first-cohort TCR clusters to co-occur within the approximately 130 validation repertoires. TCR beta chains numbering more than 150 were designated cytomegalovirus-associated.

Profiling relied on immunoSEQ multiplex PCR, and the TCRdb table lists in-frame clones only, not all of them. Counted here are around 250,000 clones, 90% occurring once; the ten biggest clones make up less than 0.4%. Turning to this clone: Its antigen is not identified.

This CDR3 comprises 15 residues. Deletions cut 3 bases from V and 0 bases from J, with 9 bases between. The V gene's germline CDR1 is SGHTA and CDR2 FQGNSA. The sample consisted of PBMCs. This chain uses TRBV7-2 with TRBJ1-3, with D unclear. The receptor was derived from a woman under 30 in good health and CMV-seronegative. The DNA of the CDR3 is TGTGCCAGCAGCTTGGGGAGGCGCTCTGGAAACACCATATATTTT. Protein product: CASSLGRRSGNTIYF.